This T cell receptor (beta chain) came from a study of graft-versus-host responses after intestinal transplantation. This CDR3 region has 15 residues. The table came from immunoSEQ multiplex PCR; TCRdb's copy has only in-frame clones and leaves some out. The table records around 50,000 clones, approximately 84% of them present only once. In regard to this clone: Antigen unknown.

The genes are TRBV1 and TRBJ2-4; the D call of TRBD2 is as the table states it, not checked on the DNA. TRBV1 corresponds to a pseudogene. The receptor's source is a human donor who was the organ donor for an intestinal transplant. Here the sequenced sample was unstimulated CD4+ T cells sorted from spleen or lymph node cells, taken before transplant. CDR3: CTSSQEAGGQNIQYF. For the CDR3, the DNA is TGCACCAGCAGCCAAGAAGCGGGGGGCCAAAACATTCAGTACTTC.